This TCR beta chain was sequenced in a study of T cell responses to AZD1222 COVID-19 vaccine. General study points: Seropositive AZD1222 recipients at baseline numbered only 5 or 6. At 160-218 and 743-854, vaccine-associated CD4 TCRs were dominant, and they spanned spike. Repertoires were obtained solely post-peak T cell response. Among the donors, most were white British and more were female, and clonal diversity was possibly underestimated.

Assay used: immunoSEQ multiplex PCR; TCRdb lists only in-frame clones, some missing. The data show more than 95,000 clones, with 75% to 90% seen just once and just under 4.5% held by the top ten. Concerning this clone itself: Its antigen is currently unknown.

V dropped 0 bases and J dropped 1 base, with 12 bases sitting between them. The CDR3 has 16 residues. The germline V gene has CDR1 LGHNT and CDR2 FRNRAP. This chain links TRBV12-5 with TRBJ2-5, with D possibly being TRBD2 (5 bases). This receptor was obtained from an adult who received the AZD1222 COVID-19 vaccine. The specimen was peripheral blood, collected 28 days after the second AZD1222 dose. The CDR3 DNA sequence: TGTGCTAGTGGTTTGGTACGGGCAGGACTCCAAGAGACCCAGTACTTC. This translates into CASGLVRAGLQETQYF. Using reference TRBV12-5 and TRBJ2-5 for the parts outside the CDR3, the full variable domain is DARVTQTPRHKVTEMGQEVTMRCQPILGHNTVFWYRQTMMQGLELLAYFRNRAPLDDSGMPKDRFSAEMPDATLATLKIQPSEPRDSAVYFCASGLVRAGLQETQYFGPGTRLLVL.